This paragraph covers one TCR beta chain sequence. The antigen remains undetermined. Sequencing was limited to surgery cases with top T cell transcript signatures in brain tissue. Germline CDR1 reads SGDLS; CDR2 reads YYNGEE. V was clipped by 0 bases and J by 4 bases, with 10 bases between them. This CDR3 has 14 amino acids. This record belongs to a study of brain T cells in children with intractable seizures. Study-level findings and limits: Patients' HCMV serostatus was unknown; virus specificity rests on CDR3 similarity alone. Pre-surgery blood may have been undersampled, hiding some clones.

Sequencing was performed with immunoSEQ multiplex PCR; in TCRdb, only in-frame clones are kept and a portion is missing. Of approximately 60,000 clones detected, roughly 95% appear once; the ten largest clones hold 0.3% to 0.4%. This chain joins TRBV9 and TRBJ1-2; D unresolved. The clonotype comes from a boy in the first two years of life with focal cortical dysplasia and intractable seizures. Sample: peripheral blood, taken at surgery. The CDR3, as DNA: TGTGCCAGCAGCGTAGCTCCCGGCGGCTATGGCTACACCTTC. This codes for CASSVAPGGYGYTF.